The rows below give T cell receptor beta chains drawn from one sample of a study of CD8+ T cells in alopecia areata. Some clones are missing from TCRdb's copy, which holds only in-frame ones; the method was immunoSEQ multiplex PCR. There are 120,000 to 150,000 clones in the sample; over 80% occur only once, and about 15% lies in the top ten. The specimen was CD8+ T cells sorted from blood, collected at week 0. These receptors all stem from a human donor with alopecia areata. The CDR3 runs from the conserved cysteine through the conserved F or W. A D gene is named only where the DNA matches it firmly. Some rows mark clone size as missing; the rest say once, few, many or name a class of expanded clone.

size: -
J: TRBJ1-2
D: -
V: TRBV7-8
DNA: TGTGCCAGCATGACTAGGGATGGCTACACCTTC
CDR3: CASMTRDGYTF

size: -
J: TRBJ2-3
D: -
V: TRBV7-9
DNA: TGTGCCAGCAGCTTAGAACCCAGCGGGTTACCAGATACGCAGTATTTT
CDR3: CASSLEPSGLPDTQYF

size: -
J: TRBJ1-2
D: -
V: TRBV13
DNA: TGTGCCAGCAGCTTAGGATATGGGGGCTACACCTTC
CDR3: CASSLGYGGYTF

size: -
J: TRBJ1-1
D: -
V: TRBV19
DNA: TGTGCCAGTAGTATAGATGGGGGAGTTGTGAACACTGAAGCTTTCTTT
CDR3: CASSIDGGVVNTEAFF

size: -
J: TRBJ2-5
D: TRBD2
V: TRBV11-2
DNA: TGCGCCAGCAGCGAAGCGGGAGACACCGATTACCAAGAGACCCAGTACTTC
CDR3: CASSEAGDTDYQETQYF

size: -
J: TRBJ2-1
D: TRBD1
V: TRBV29-1
DNA: TGCAGCGCCCACTTGATGACAGGGAGCTCCTACAATGAGCAGTTCTTC
CDR3: CSAHLMTGSSYNEQFF

size: -
J: TRBJ2-7
D: -
V: TRBV15
DNA: TGTGCCACCAGCAGAGATATGTACGAGCAGTACTTC
CDR3: CATSRDMYEQYF

size: -
J: TRBJ2-7
D: -
V: TRBV11-2
DNA: TGTGCCAGCAGCTTAGGGGCAGGGAGCTCCTACGAGCAGTACTTC
CDR3: CASSLGAGSSYEQYF

size: once
J: TRBJ2-1
D: -
V: TRBV11-2
DNA: TGTGCCAGCAGCTTTCTAGCAGATGAGCAGTTCTTC
CDR3: CASSFLADEQFF

size: -
J: TRBJ2-7
D: TRBD1
V: TRBV5-1
DNA: TGCGCCAGCAGCCCGGGGACAGGAACCTACGAGCAGTACTTC
CDR3: CASSPGTGTYEQYF

size: -
J: TRBJ1-2
D: -
V: TRBV11-2
DNA: TGTGCCAGCAGCTCTATACAAAACGAGCCCACCGGGGGCTACACCTTC
CDR3: CASSSIQNEPTGGYTF

size: -
J: TRBJ2-5
D: -
V: TRBV30
DNA: TGTGCCTGGGACAGTTTTGAGACCCAGTACTTC
CDR3: CAWDSFETQYF

size: -
J: TRBJ2-7
D: TRBD2
V: TRBV2
DNA: TGTGCCAGCATTCGCGGGAGTCCCTACGAGCAGTACTTC
CDR3: CASIRGSPYEQYF

size: once
J: TRBJ2-1
D: -
V: TRBV27
DNA: TGTGCCAGCAGTTTACCCTCTAGCAGCGGGGAGCAGTTCTTC
CDR3: CASSLPSSSGEQFF

size: -
J: TRBJ2-5
D: -
V: TRBV29-1
DNA: TGCAGCGTTGATCTGGGGCCAGAGACCCAGTACTTC
CDR3: CSVDLGPETQYF

size: -
J: TRBJ2-7
D: TRBD1
V: TRBV27
DNA: TGTGCCAGCAGCGCAGGACAGGGGGCCTCCTACGAGCAGTACTTC
CDR3: CASSAGQGASYEQYF

size: -
J: TRBJ2-7
D: -
V: TRBV9
DNA: TGTGCCAGCAGCCAGGGTAGCTCCTACGAGCAGTACTTC
CDR3: CASSQGSSYEQYF

size: -
J: TRBJ2-2
D: -
V: TRBV4-1
DNA: TGCGCCAGCAGCCAAGATCTCCAGGAAGTGTTTTTT
CDR3: CASSQDLQEVFF

size: -
J: TRBJ2-3
D: -
V: TRBV27
DNA: TGTGCCAGCAGTTTGGGGTTCCTCCTTGTAGATACGCAGTATTTT
CDR3: CASSLGFLLVDTQYF

size: -
J: TRBJ2-7
D: TRBD1
V: TRBV2
DNA: TGTGCCAGCCGGGACAGGGCCTACGAGCAGTACTTC
CDR3: CASRDRAYEQYF

size: -
J: TRBJ2-7
D: TRBD2
V: TRBV7-6
DNA: TGTGCCAGCAGCTTAGGAGGGACTAGCGGGTCCTACGAGCAGTACTTC
CDR3: CASSLGGTSGSYEQYF

size: -
J: TRBJ1-1
D: TRBD1
V: TRBV7-9
DNA: TGTGCCAGCAGCCCTTCGGAGGGACAGAGGACTGAAGCTTTCTTT
CDR3: CASSPSEGQRTEAFF

size: once
J: TRBJ2-7
D: -
V: TRBV29-1
DNA: TGCAGCGTTGAACGGCCAGGATACGAGCAGTACTTC
CDR3: CSVERPGYEQYF

size: -
J: TRBJ2-3
D: TRBD2
V: TRBV11-2
DNA: TGTGCCAGCAGCTTAGAGCGGGGGAGTAGAGATACGCAGTATTTT
CDR3: CASSLERGSRDTQYF

size: -
J: TRBJ2-1
D: -
V: TRBV23-1
DNA: TGCGCCAGCAGTCAAGGATGGCCCCTAGGGAGCTCCTACAATGAGCAGTTCTTC
CDR3: CASSQGWPLGSSYNEQFF

size: -
J: TRBJ2-7
D: -
V: TRBV29-1
DNA: TGCAGCGTTGAGGGTAGGGGGAGGTACGAGCAGTACTTC
CDR3: CSVEGRGRYEQYF

size: -
J: TRBJ2-2
D: -
V: TRBV29-1
DNA: TGCAGCGTGGGGGCCCCTAGGAAAGAGGCTGGGACCGGGGAGCTGTTTTTT
CDR3: CSVGAPRKEAGTGELFF

size: once
J: TRBJ2-1
D: -
V: TRBV7-9
DNA: TGTGCCACACAGGACGGATATGCGGTGGATGAGCAGTTCTTC
CDR3: CATQDGYAVDEQFF

size: -
J: TRBJ2-5
D: TRBD1
V: TRBV7-9
DNA: TGTGCCAGCAGCCGAGGACAGGGGCAAGAGACCCAGTACTTC
CDR3: CASSRGQGQETQYF

size: -
J: TRBJ2-6
D: -
V: TRBV5-6
DNA: TGTGCCAGCAGCTTGTGGACCTCTGGGGCCAACGTCCTGACTTTC
CDR3: CASSLWTSGANVLTF

size: -
J: TRBJ2-2
D: -
V: TRBV7-7
DNA: TGTGCCAGCAGCTTAGGGTGGGCTTCTAGCCCCGGGGAGCTGTTTTTT
CDR3: CASSLGWASSPGELFF

size: once
J: TRBJ2-7
D: TRBD1
V: TRBV2
DNA: TGTGCCAGCAGTGAAGCAGGTATACAGGGGTACGAGCAGTACTTC
CDR3: CASSEAGIQGYEQYF

size: -
J: TRBJ2-3
D: TRBD2
V: TRBV11-2
DNA: TGTGCCAGCAGCTTATCAGTTCTGGCCGGGAGGGCCACAGATACGCAGTATTTT
CDR3: CASSLSVLAGRATDTQYF

size: -
J: TRBJ2-3
D: -
V: TRBV27
DNA: TGTGCCAGCAGTATACATACCCCGACAGATACGCAGTATTTT
CDR3: CASSIHTPTDTQYF

size: -
J: TRBJ2-3
D: -
V: TRBV19
DNA: TGTGCCAGTAGTATGGAGGGAGATACGCAGTATTTT
CDR3: CASSMEGDTQYF

size: -
J: TRBJ1-1
D: -
V: TRBV30
DNA: TGTGCCTGGAGTTCTAACCCGAACACTGAAGCTTTCTTT
CDR3: CAWSSNPNTEAFF

size: -
J: TRBJ2-7
D: TRBD2
V: TRBV11-2
DNA: TGTGCCAGCAGCTTAGAAGCGGGAGGTGGTTACGAGCAGTACTTC
CDR3: CASSLEAGGGYEQYF

size: -
J: TRBJ2-5
D: -
V: TRBV7-6
DNA: TGTGCCAGCAGCTTTGGCAGGGGACAAGAGACCCAGTACTTC
CDR3: CASSFGRGQETQYF

size: -
J: TRBJ1-1
D: TRBD1
V: TRBV29-1
DNA: TGCAGCGTTGAACTAGGGACAGGGTTTTCTGAAGCTTTCTTT
CDR3: CSVELGTGFSEAFF

size: -
J: TRBJ1-1
D: -
V: TRBV5-1
DNA: TGCGCCAGCAGCACCACCCCGGAGGGGGAGGCTTTCTTT
CDR3: CASSTTPEGEAFF

size: -
J: TRBJ2-5
D: TRBD1
V: TRBV4-1
DNA: TGCGCCAGCAGCCAACCAGACAGGGCCGAAGAGACCCAGTACTTC
CDR3: CASSQPDRAEETQYF

size: -
J: TRBJ1-1
D: -
V: TRBV7-6
DNA: TGTGCCAGCAGCTTAGCCCAGGGCACTGAAGCTTTCTTT
CDR3: CASSLAQGTEAFF

size: -
J: TRBJ2-2
D: -
V: TRBV13
DNA: TGTGCCAGCAGCTTAGGCCTCGGGTCGGGCGCATCGAACACCGGGGAGCTGTTTTTT
CDR3: CASSLGLGSGASNTGELFF

size: -
J: TRBJ2-7
D: TRBD1
V: TRBV2
DNA: TGTGCCAGCAGTGAGGCAGGACAGGTAGCCTACGAGCAGTACTTC
CDR3: CASSEAGQVAYEQYF

size: few
J: TRBJ2-7
D: TRBD1
V: TRBV7-6
DNA: TGTGCCAGCAGCTTAGAGGCAGGGGGCGAGCAGTACTTC
CDR3: CASSLEAGGEQYF

size: -
J: TRBJ2-3
D: -
V: TRBV5-5
DNA: TGTGCCAGCAGCGCTACCCGGGGAGGCAGCACAGATACGCAGTATTTT
CDR3: CASSATRGGSTDTQYF

size: -
J: TRBJ2-7
D: -
V: TRBV14
DNA: TGTGCCAGCAGCCAAGTTGTTTCCTACGAGCAGTACTTC
CDR3: CASSQVVSYEQYF

size: -
J: TRBJ2-7
D: TRBD1
V: TRBV5-1
DNA: TGCGCCAGCAGCTTGGGGGGACAGGGCTACGAGCAGTACTTC
CDR3: CASSLGGQGYEQYF

size: -
J: TRBJ2-7
D: -
V: TRBV7-9
DNA: TGTGCCAGCAGCCCCAGGGAGGAAGGCGAGCAGTACTTC
CDR3: CASSPREEGEQYF

size: -
J: TRBJ2-3
D: -
V: TRBV4-1
DNA: TGCGCCAGCAGCATGGACATATCTAGCACAGATACGCAGTATTTT
CDR3: CASSMDISSTDTQYF

size: -
J: TRBJ2-1
D: -
V: TRBV11-1
DNA: TGTGCCAGCAGCCCACGGGCGGACGTCTTATACAATGAGCAGTTCTTC
CDR3: CASSPRADVLYNEQFF